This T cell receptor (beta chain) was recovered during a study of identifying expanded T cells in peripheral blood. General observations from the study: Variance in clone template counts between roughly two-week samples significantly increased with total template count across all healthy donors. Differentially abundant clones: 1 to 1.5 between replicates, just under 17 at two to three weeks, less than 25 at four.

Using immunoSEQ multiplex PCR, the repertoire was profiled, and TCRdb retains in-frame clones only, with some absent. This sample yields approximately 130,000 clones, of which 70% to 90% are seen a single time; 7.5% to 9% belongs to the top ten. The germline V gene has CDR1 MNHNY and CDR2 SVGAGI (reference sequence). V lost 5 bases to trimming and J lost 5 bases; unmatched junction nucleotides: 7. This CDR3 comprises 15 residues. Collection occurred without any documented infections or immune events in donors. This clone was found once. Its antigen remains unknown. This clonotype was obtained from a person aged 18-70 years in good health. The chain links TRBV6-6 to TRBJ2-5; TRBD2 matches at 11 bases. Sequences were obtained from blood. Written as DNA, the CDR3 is TGTGCCAGCAGTCACACTAGCGGGAGCAGGGAGACCCAGTACTTC. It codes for CASSHTSGSRETQYF.